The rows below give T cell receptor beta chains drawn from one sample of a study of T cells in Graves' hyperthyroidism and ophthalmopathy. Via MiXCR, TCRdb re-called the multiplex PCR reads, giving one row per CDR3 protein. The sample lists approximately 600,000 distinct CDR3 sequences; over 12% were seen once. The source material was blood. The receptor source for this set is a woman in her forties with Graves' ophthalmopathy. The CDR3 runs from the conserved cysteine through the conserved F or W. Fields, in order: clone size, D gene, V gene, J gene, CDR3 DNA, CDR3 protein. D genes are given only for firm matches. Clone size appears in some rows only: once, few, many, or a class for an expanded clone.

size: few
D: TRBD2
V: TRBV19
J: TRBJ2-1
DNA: TGTGCCAGTAATCTACTAGCGGGATCCTACAATGAGCAGTTCTTC
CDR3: CASNLLAGSYNEQFF

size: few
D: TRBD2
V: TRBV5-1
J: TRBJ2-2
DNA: TGCGCCAGCAAACTCCTCAAACTAGCGGGAGGAGACACCGGGGAGCTGTTTTTT
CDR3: CASKLLKLAGGDTGELFF

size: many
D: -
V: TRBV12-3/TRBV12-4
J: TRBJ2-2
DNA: TGTGCTTCAGGGGGGTTCACCGGGGAGCTGTTTTTT
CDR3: CASGGFTGELFF

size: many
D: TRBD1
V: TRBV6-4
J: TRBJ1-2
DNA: TGTGCCAGCAGTGAAGGGAACAGGGGGTATAGTAGCTATGGCTACACCTTC
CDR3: CASSEGNRGYSSYGYTF

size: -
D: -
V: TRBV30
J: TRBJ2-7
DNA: TGTGCCTGGAGTGTTGCGGGACACTCCTACGAGCAGTACTTC
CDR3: CAWSVAGHSYEQYF

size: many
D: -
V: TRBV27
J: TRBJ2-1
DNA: TGTGCCAGCAGATTCGGAGGGGGGGAGCAGTTCTTC
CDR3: CASRFGGGEQFF

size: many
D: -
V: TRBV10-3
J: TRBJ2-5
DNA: TGTGCCATCAGAGGGGATCAAGGGGAGACCCAGTACTTC
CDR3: CAIRGDQGETQYF

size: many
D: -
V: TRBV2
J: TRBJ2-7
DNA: TGTGCCAGCAGCGCTTCCGGGGCCCAATCGGAGCAGTACTTC
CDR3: CASSASGAQSEQYF

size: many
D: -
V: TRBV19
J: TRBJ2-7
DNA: TGTGCCAGTAGTAGGACGGGCAACTTATACGAGCAGTACTTC
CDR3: CASSRTGNLYEQYF

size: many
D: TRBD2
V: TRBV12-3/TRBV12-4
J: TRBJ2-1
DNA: TGTGCCAGCAATGCGGGGGATGAGCAGTTCTTC
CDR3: CASNAGDEQFF

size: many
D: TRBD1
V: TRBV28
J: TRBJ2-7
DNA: TGTGCCAGCAGTCTCCCCGGGACAGGGGGTACCCTCCTGTCCTACGAGCAGTACTTC
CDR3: CASSLPGTGGTLLSYEQYF

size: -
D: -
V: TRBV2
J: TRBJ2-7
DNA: TGTGCCAGCAACCCAGGTCCGATCTACGAGCAGTACTTC
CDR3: CASNPGPIYEQYF

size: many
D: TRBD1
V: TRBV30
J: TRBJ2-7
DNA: TGTGCCTGGAGCGCCGGGACAGGAGCTTGGGAGCAGTACTTC
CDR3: CAWSAGTGAWEQYF

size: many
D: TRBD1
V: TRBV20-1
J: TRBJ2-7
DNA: TGCAGTGCTAGAGACGGGCTTACAGGGGGCTACGAGCAGTACTTC
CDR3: CSARDGLTGGYEQYF

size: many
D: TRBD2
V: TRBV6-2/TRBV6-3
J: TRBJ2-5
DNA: TGTGCCAGCAGTTCCGGGACTAGCGGGAAAAAAGAGACCCAGTACTTC
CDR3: CASSSGTSGKKETQYF

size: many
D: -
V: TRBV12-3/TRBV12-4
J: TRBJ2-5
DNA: TGTGCCAGCAGTCAGGGCCACTTTGGCAGCCAAGAGACCCAGTACTTC
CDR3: CASSQGHFGSQETQYF

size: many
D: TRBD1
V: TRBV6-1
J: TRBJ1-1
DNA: TGTGCCAGCAGACGGACAGGGGAAACTGAAGCTTTCTTT
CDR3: CASRRTGETEAFF

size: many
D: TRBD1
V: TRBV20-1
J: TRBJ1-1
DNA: TGCAGTGCCCAGGACAGGCCGAGCACTGAAGCTTTCTTT
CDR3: CSAQDRPSTEAFF

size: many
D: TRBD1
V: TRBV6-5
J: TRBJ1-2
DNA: TGTGCCAATCGGGGGGACAGAGGACTCTATGGCTACACCTTC
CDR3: CANRGDRGLYGYTF

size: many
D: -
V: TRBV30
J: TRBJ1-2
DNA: TGTGCCTGGACCGATGACGGGTTTAGGCATGGCTACACCTTC
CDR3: CAWTDDGFRHGYTF

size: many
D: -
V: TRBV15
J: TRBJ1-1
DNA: TGTGCCACCAGCAGAGCCGGGTCGGGCACTGAAGCTTTCTTT
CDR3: CATSRAGSGTEAFF

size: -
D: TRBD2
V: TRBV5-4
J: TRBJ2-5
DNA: TGTGCCAGCAGCGCCGGGCCGCGACTAGCGGGAGAAGAGACCCAGTACTTC
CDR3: CASSAGPRLAGEETQYF

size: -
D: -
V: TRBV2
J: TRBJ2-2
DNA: TGTGCCAGCAGCCCGACTGAACTCGCCGGGGAGCTGTTTTTT
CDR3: CASSPTELAGELFF

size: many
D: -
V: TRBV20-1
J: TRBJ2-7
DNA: TGCAGTGCTAGTGTCAGTCCCGAGCAGTACTTC
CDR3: CSASVSPEQYF

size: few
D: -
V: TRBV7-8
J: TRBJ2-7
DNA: TGTGCCAGCAGCTTACTAGCGTTTAAGCCGTACGAGCAGTACTTC
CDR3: CASSLLAFKPYEQYF

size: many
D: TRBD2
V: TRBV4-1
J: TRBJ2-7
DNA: TGCGCCAGCAGTGGGCGGGAGAGCTCCTACGAGCAGTACTTC
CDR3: CASSGRESSYEQYF

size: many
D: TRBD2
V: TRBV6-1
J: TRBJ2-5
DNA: TGTGCCAGCAGTGACTTACGGGAGGCTTACGGAGAGACCCAGTACTTC
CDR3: CASSDLREAYGETQYF

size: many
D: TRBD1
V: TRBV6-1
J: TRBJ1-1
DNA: TGTGCCAGCAGTAAACAGGGGGGCATGAACACTGAAGCTTTCTTT
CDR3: CASSKQGGMNTEAFF

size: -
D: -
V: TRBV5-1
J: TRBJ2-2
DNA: TGCGCCAGCAGCCCGGGCGGGACCTCCACCGGGGAGCTGTTTTTT
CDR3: CASSPGGTSTGELFF

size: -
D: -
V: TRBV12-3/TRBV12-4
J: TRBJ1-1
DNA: TGTGCCAGCAGTAAAGAGGGGGGAACTGAAGCTTTCTTT
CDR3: CASSKEGGTEAFF

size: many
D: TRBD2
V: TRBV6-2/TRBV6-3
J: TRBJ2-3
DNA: TGTGCCAGCAAAAGACTCGGGAGGGCAGGCGCAGATACGCAGTATTTT
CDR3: CASKRLGRAGADTQYF

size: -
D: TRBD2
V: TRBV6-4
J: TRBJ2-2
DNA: TGTGCCAGCAGCCCCGAGGCGGGAGGGCCCAGCACCGGGGAGCTGTTTTTT
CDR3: CASSPEAGGPSTGELFF

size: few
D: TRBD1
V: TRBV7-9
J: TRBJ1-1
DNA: TGTGCCAGCCTACAGGGGCCGAACACTGAAGCTTTCTTT
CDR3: CASLQGPNTEAFF

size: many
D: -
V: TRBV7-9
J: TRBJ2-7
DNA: TGTGCCAGCAGCCGTATGCAGGGCGCAAACTCCTACGAGCAGTACTTC
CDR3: CASSRMQGANSYEQYF

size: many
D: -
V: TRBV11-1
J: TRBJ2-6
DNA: TGTGCCAGCAGCCCCGAAGGCGTTGCCAGCTCTGGGGCCAACGTCCTGACTTTC
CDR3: CASSPEGVASSGANVLTF

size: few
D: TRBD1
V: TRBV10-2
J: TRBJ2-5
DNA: TGCGCCAGCAGTGAGTCAGACAGGGGAGCGGAGACCCAGTACTTC
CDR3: CASSESDRGAETQYF

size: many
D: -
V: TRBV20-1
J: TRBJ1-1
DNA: TGCAGTGCTAGAAACCCGAACACTGAAGCTTTCTTT
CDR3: CSARNPNTEAFF

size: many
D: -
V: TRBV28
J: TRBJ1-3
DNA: TGTGCCAGCAGCCCCCCGGGGCTGCTAGGAAACACCATATATTTT
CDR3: CASSPPGLLGNTIYF

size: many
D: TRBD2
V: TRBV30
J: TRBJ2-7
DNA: TGTGCCTGGAGTGTAATGGGGGGGGCCTACGAGCAGTACTTC
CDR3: CAWSVMGGAYEQYF

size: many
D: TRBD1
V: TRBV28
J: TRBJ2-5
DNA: TGTGCCAGCGCCCCGACAGGGGAACAAGAGACCCAGTACTTC
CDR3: CASAPTGEQETQYF

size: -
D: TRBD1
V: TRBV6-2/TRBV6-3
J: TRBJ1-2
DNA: TGTGCCAGCAGTTACCCCCGGACAGGGGAAAACACCTTC
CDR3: CASSYPRTGENTF

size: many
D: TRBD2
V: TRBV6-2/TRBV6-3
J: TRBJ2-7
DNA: TGTGCCAGCAGTTACAGCCTAGCGGGAGCTCGTGACGAGCAGTACTTC
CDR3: CASSYSLAGARDEQYF

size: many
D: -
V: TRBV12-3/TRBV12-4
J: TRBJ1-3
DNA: TGTGCCAGCAGTCCCCAACAGTACTCTGGAAACACCATATATTTT
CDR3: CASSPQQYSGNTIYF

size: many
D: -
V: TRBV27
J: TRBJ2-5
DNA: TGTGCCAGCAGCCGACTGGGTGGACAGCCTGGCAGGGAGACCCAGTACTTC
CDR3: CASSRLGGQPGRETQYF

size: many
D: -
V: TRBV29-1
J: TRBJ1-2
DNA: TGCAGCGTTGAAACGATTCGAGGCTACACCTTC
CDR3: CSVETIRGYTF

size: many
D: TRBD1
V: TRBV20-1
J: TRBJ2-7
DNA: TGCAGTGCTAGACCTGGGACAGGGTTCAACGAGCAGTACTTC
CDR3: CSARPGTGFNEQYF

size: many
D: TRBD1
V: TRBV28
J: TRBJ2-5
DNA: TGTGCCAGCTTCTCGACAGGGGAAGAGACCCAGTACTTC
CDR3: CASFSTGEETQYF